Each of the 21 T cell receptor beta chains below was sequenced from the same sample in a study of OX40 agonist ivuxolimab in advanced cancers. Assay: immunoSEQ multiplex PCR; the TCRdb copy retains only in-frame clones and omits some. The sample records about 94,000 clones, around nine tenths being singletons. Material: CD4+ or CD8+ T cells sorted from blood, obtained in a trial of the OX40 agonist ivuxolimab. These receptors all come from an adult with an advanced solid tumor such as melanoma, head and neck, liver or kidney cancer.

The rearrangement joins TRBV5-8 to TRBJ2-2; no reliable D call. Germline V gene data show CDR1 as SGHTS and CDR2 as YDEGEE. The CDR3 contains 15 residues. The V and J ends lost 2 bases and 1 base respectively, with 9 bases between them. The CDR3 DNA is TGTGCCAGCAGCTTTTTTACACTGAACACCGGGGAGCTGTTTTTT. Its protein is CASSFFTLNTGELFF.

This sequence joins TRBV28 and TRBJ2-7; 7 bases are a match to TRBD1. CDR1 MDHEN and CDR2 SYDVKM come from the germline V gene. The CDR3 is 14 residues long. Unmatched junction bases numbered 7, after V lost 6 bases and J lost 2 bases. The CDR3 nucleotides are TGTGCCAGCAGACCCCCGGGACAGACCTACGAGCAGTACTTC. Translated: CASRPPGQTYEQYF.

The chain joins TRBV6-1 to TRBJ1-2; no clear D. Per germline, CDR1 MNHNS and CDR2 SASEGT. The CDR3 totals 13 residues. The ends were cut back, 5 bases at V and 2 bases at J, with 9 bases in the middle. CDR3 DNA: TGTGCCAGCAGTCTAGAAACAAACTATGGCTACACCTTC. This translates into CASSLETNYGYTF.

The chain has TRBV19 and TRBJ2-1, with D possibly called TRBD1 or TRBD2 (5 bases each). The V end was cut by 5 bases, the J end by 2 bases, with 19 bases between. The germline V gene encodes CDR1 LNHDA and CDR2 SQIVND (reference sequence). The CDR3 length is 17 residues. This CDR3 reads CASSPPPGTPAYNEQFF. In DNA form, the CDR3 reads TGTGCCAGTAGTCCCCCCCCCGGGACCCCCGCCTACAATGAGCAGTTCTTC.

The J gene is TRBJ2-5, the V gene TRBV21-1; the listed D gene, TRBD2, was not tested against the DNA. TRBV21-1 is shown as a pseudogene. The CDR3 is 18 amino acids. The CDR3 loop is CASSKGCLAGGYGETQYF. The DNA for the CDR3 is TGTGCCAGCAGCAAAGGTTGCCTAGCGGGGGGGTACGGGGAGACCCAGTACTTC.

The genes are TRBV6-6 and TRBJ2-2; D not certain. The CDR3 consists of 13 residues. The germline V gene has CDR1 MNHNY and CDR2 SVGAGI (reference sequence). Trimming stripped 7 bases from V and 3 bases from J, with 9 bases between. CDR3 coding DNA: TGTGCCAGCACTTCAAGTTACACCGGGGAGCTGTTTTTT. It translates to CASTSSYTGELFF.

Details on this clone: Additional DNA sequences in this sample encode the identical CDR3. This chain links TRBV30 with TRBJ1-5, with 9 positions matching TRBD1. The CDR3 consists of 14 residues. The trim removed 5 bases at V and 7 bases at J, leaving 9 bases unmatched. In germline, CDR1 is GTSNPN, CDR2 SVGIG (reference sequence). The CDR3 DNA is TGTGCCTGGCAGTATGGGACAGGGCGCCAGCCCCAGCATTTT. This sequence encodes CAWQYGTGRQPQHF.

J is TRBJ2-1 and V is TRBV5-4; D possibly corresponds to TRBD2 (6 bases). The CDR3 is made up of 17 amino acids. The V gene lost 4 bases and the J gene lost 6 bases, with 23 bases spanning the gap. Looked up from germline, CDR1 is SGHNT and CDR2 is YYREEE (reference sequence). The CDR3 coding sequence is TGTGCCAGCAGCCCCTCTGGCGGGTTCCTGGGGGGCAATGAGCAGTTCTTC. It yields the protein CASSPSGGFLGGNEQFF.

The DNA for the CDR3 is TGCGCCAGCAGCACTAACTCCGGCTACGAGCAGTACTTC. Amino acid sequence: CASSTNSGYEQYF. The rearrangement joins TRBV5-1 to TRBJ2-7; D call uncertain. The CDR3 has 13 residues. Deletions cut 4 bases from V and 3 bases from J, with 11 bases between. Looked up from germline, CDR1 is SGHRS and CDR2 is YFSETQ.

This chain links TRBV27 with TRBJ1-3, with D unresolved. V was trimmed by 4 bases and J by 4 bases, leaving 8 bases between them. The CDR3 runs to 13 residues. CDR1 is MNHEY, CDR2 SMNVEV, per germline (reference sequence). CDR3 amino acids: CASSSSGGNTIYF. CDR3 in DNA: TGTGCCAGCAGTTCCTCGGGGGGAAACACCATATATTTT.

This rearrangement joins TRBV6-5 to TRBJ1-2; TRBD1 might be the D (6 bases). CDR1 MNHEY and CDR2 SVGAGI come from the germline V gene. V lost 11 bases, J lost 7 bases, and 14 bases lay in between. The CDR3 totals 11 residues. CDR3 sequence: CAGGRGSGYTF. The CDR3, as DNA: TGTGCCGGCGGCAGGGGCAGTGGCTACACCTTC.

The chain recombines TRBV5-1 with TRBJ1-2, with 9 bases aligning to TRBD1. The CDR3 runs 16 residues. Trimming cost V 4 bases and J 4 bases; bases outside gene matches: 11. Looked up from germline, CDR1 is SGHRS and CDR2 is YFSETQ. CDR3 in DNA: TGCGCCAGCAGCCGAGACCGTCTACAGGGGGCCTATGGCTACACCTTC. Translation gives CASSRDRLQGAYGYTF.

There are a few counts of this clone. The genes are TRBV18 and TRBJ1-6; TRBD1 aligns across 8 bases. CDR1 is KGHSH, CDR2 LQKENI, per germline. The V gene end was trimmed by 1 base and the J gene end by 9 bases; junction bases not matched to a gene: 5. CDR3 length: 15 residues. In nucleotides, the CDR3 is TGTGCCAGCTCACCACTGCAGGGGGCTGGTTCACCCCTCCACTTT. The encoded protein is CASSPLQGAGSPLHF. Full variable domain (outside the CDR3, taken from reference TRBV18 and TRBJ1-6): NAGVMQNPRHLVRRRGQEARLRCSPMKGHSHVYWYRQLPEEGLKFMVYLQKENIIDESGMPKERFSAEFPKEGPSILRIQQVVRGDSAAYFCASSPLQGAGSPLHFGNGTRLTVT.

V and J are TRBV10-3 and TRBJ1-1; the D gene is possibly TRBD1 (6 bases). The CDR3 runs to 14 residues. With 5 bases removed from V and 1 base from J, the gap between germline ends came to 11 bases. Germline CDR1 and CDR2: ENHRY and SYGVKD. CDR3 in amino acids: CAISPTGPNTEAFF. The CDR3 DNA reads TGTGCCATCAGTCCGACAGGACCGAACACTGAAGCTTTCTTT.

This clone showed up just a few times. The genes are TRBV7-2 and TRBJ2-3; the D gene is possibly TRBD1 (6 bases). This CDR3 region has 16 residues. Trimming shortened V by 5 bases and J by 8 bases, and 23 bases separated the two germline ends. CDR1 is SGHTA, CDR2 FQGNSA, per germline. The CDR3 reads CASSQPTIQGPGTQYF. The CDR3 region has the DNA TGTGCCAGCAGCCAGCCGACTATACAGGGACCGGGTACGCAGTATTTT. The whole variable domain, filled in from reference TRBV7-2 and TRBJ2-3, reads GAGVSQSPSNKVTEKGKDVELRCDPISGHTALYWYRQSLGQGLEFLIYFQGNSAPDKSGLPSDRFSAERTGGSVSTLTIQRTQQEDSAVYLCASSQPTIQGPGTQYFGPGTRLTVL.

The gene calls are TRBV2 and TRBJ1-2; no definite D call. CDR3 length: 13 amino acids. Germline assignment: CDR1 SNHLY and CDR2 FYNNEI. V was cut by 8 bases and J by 4 bases, with 14 bases left in between. DNA for the CDR3: TGTGCCAGCGCGCCAACCGCCGGCTATGGCTACACCTTC. Encoded protein: CASAPTAGYGYTF.

The chain links TRBV7-8 to TRBJ1-5; D gene unclear. This CDR3 comprises 11 residues. Germline assignment: CDR1 SGHVS and CDR2 FQNEAQ. The ends were cut back, 4 bases at V and 4 bases at J, with 2 bases in the middle. Written as DNA, the CDR3 is TGTGCCAGCAGCTCTAATCAGCCCCAGCATTTT. This translates into CASSSNQPQHF.

V is TRBV9 and J is TRBJ2-2, with 9 bases that match TRBD1. Germline CDR1 SGDLS, CDR2 YYNGEE. V was pared by 2 bases and J by 3 bases, with 2 bases of the junction left unmatched. This CDR3 has 15 amino acids. CDR3 residues: CASSVGQGYTGELFF. CDR3 nucleotide sequence: TGTGCCAGCAGCGTCGGACAGGGGTACACCGGGGAGCTGTTTTTT.

The chain has TRBV9 and TRBJ2-5; TRBD1 matches 7 bases. V lost 0 bases, J lost 0 bases, and 8 bases stayed unmatched. The CDR3 has 17 amino acids. Looked up from germline, CDR1 is SGDLS and CDR2 is YYNGEE. The CDR3 sequence is CASSVGIRTGYQETQYF. The CDR3 DNA reads as TGTGCCAGCAGCGTAGGCATCCGGACAGGATACCAAGAGACCCAGTACTTC.

This sequence joins TRBV6-1 and TRBJ1-5, with D perhaps TRBD1 (5 bases). CDR1 is MNHNS and CDR2 is SASEGT in the germline V gene. The CDR3 length is 16 residues. V gave up 2 bases and J gave up 0 bases, with 11 bases separating them. CDR3 sequence: CASSESWGNSNQPQHF. As DNA, the CDR3 is TGTGCCAGCAGTGAATCTTGGGGGAATAGCAATCAGCCCCAGCATTTT.

The V call is TRBV5-1, the J call TRBJ1-1, with 7 bases lining up with TRBD1. CDR1 SGHRS and CDR2 YFSETQ come from the germline V gene. The CDR3 runs to 15 residues. Losses at the gene ends were 3 bases for V and 1 base for J; bases not matched to a gene: 6. CDR3 sequence reads: CASSSEGQSNTEAFF. CDR3 coding DNA: TGCGCCAGCAGCTCAGAGGGACAGTCGAACACTGAAGCTTTCTTT.